A single T cell receptor (beta chain) is shown here with its context. Repertoires were generated with immunoSEQ multiplex PCR, while TCRdb's copy carries only in-frame clones and drops some. The sample consists of 65,000 to 100,000 clones, about 91% of them appearing once. This sample is part of a study of OX40 agonist ivuxolimab in advanced cancers. The ends lost 6 bases at V and 2 bases at J; junction bases unmatched: 4. Germline V gene data show CDR1 as SNHLY and CDR2 as FYNNEI. The CDR3 contains 14 residues. The material was CD4+ or CD8+ T cells sorted from blood, obtained in a trial of the OX40 agonist ivuxolimab. The V gene is TRBV2, the J gene TRBJ1-5, with 7 bases fitting TRBD1. This TCR was sampled from an adult with an advanced solid tumor such as melanoma, head and neck, liver or kidney cancer. CDR3: CASRDGTGNQPQHF. The CDR3 DNA follows: TGTGCCAGCAGAGACGGGACAGGCAATCAGCCCCAGCATTTT.